This T cell receptor beta chain emerged from a study of T cells of healthy individuals. TCRdb ran MiXCR on the 5' RACE reads and lists one entry per CDR3 protein. This sample has about 82,000 distinct CDR3 sequences, with around 5.1% found just once. With 7 bases removed from V and 3 bases from J, the gap between germline ends came to 9 bases. Per germline, CDR1 SEHNR and CDR2 FQNEAQ (reference sequence). This CDR3 spans 12 amino acids. In its sample, this clonotype was seen many times. The sequence derives from a female donor in good health. The chain recombines TRBV7-9 with TRBJ2-5; D not resolved. Here the CDR3 reads CASISPKETQYF. CDR3 DNA sequence: TGTGCCAGCATCTCCCCTAAAGAGACCCAGTACTTC. Combining the CDR3 with reference TRBV7-9 and TRBJ2-5 gives the whole variable domain DTGVSQNPRHKITKRGQNVTFRCDPISEHNRLYWYRQTLGQGPEFLTYFQNEAQLEKSRLLSDRFSAERPKGSFSTLEIQRTEQGDSAMYLCASISPKETQYFGPGTRLLVL.